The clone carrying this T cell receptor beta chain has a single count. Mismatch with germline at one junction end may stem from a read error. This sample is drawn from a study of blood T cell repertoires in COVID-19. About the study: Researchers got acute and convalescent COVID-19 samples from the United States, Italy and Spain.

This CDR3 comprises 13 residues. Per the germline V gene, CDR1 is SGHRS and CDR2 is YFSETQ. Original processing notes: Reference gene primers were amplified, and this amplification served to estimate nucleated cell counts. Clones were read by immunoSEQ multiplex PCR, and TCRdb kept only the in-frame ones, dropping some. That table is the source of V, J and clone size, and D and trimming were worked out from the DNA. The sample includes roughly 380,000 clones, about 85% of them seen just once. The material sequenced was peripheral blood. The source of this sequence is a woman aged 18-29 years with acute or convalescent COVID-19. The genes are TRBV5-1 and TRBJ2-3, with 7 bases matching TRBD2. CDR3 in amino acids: CASSLEASGTPGF. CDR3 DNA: TGCGCCAGCAGCTTGGAAGCGAGCGGGACCCCGGGATTT.